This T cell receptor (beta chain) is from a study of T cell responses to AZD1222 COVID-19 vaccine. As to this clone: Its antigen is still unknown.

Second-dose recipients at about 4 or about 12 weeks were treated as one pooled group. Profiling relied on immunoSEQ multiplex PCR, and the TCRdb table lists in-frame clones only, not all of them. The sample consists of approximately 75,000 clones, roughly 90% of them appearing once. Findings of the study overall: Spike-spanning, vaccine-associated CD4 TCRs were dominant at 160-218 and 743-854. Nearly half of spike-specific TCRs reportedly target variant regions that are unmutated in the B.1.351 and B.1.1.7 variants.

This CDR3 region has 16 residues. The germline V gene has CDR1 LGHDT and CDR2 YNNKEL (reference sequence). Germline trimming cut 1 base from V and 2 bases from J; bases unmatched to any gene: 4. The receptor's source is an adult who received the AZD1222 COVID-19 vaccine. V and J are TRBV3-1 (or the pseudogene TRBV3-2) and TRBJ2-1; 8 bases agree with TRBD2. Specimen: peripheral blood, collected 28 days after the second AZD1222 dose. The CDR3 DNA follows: TGTGCCAGCAGCCAAGGGGATAGCGGGGCCTACAATGAGCAGTTCTTC. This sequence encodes CASSQGDSGAYNEQFF.